Shown below are 15 T cell receptor beta chains from a single sample sequenced in a study of T cells in Graves' hyperthyroidism and ophthalmopathy. It was RNA transcripts that yielded the amplified TCR beta CDR3 regions. The HTBI set primed first-round TCR CDR3 RT-PCR. TCRdb reprocessed the multiplex PCR reads with MiXCR, giving one entry per CDR3 protein. The sample includes some 270,000 distinct CDR3 sequences, approximately 25% seen only once; the top ten take roughly 32%. Sequenced sample: blood. The origin of the receptors is a woman aged 40 to 50 with Graves' ophthalmopathy.

This clonotype was found many times. The V and J genes are TRBV10-3 and TRBJ2-7; TRBD2 matches at 7 bases. Germline CDR1 reads ENHRY; CDR2 reads SYGVKD. V trimming: 11 bases; J trimming: 0 bases; junction bases outside the gene matches: 7. The CDR3 is 13 amino acids. CDR3 in DNA: TGTGCCGGCGGCGGGAGTAGCTCCTACGAGCAGTACTTC. This sequence encodes CAGGGSSSYEQYF.

In this sample, this clonotype turned up many times. This rearrangement joins TRBV6-1 to TRBJ2-5; D possibly uses TRBD1 or TRBD2 (5 bases each). Germline lookup yields CDR1 MNHNS and CDR2 SASEGT. The ends were cut back, 6 bases at V and 2 bases at J, with 10 bases in the middle. The CDR3 is 13 residues long. This CDR3 reads CASRARGQETQYF. CDR3 DNA: TGTGCCAGCAGGGCGAGGGGTCAAGAGACCCAGTACTTC.

This clonotype was recorded many times. The chain uses TRBV12-3 or TRBV12-4 and TRBJ2-7; 10 bases match TRBD1. V lost 6 bases to trimming and J lost 7 bases; unmatched junction nucleotides: 12. CDR3 length: 15 residues. The DNA of the CDR3 is TGTGCCAGCAGCTTATCCGGGACAGGGGTCCTTGAGCAGTACTTC. Encoded protein: CASSLSGTGVLEQYF.

CDR3 sequence: CSARDGGGGQETQYF. The CDR3 DNA reads TGCAGTGCTAGAGATGGGGGCGGGGGGCAAGAGACCCAGTACTTC. This sequence joins TRBV20-1 and TRBJ2-5; 8 bases agree with TRBD2. Unmatched junction bases numbered 5, after V lost 0 bases and J lost 2 bases. From germline, CDR1 is DFQATT and CDR2 SNEGSKA (reference sequence). The CDR3 has 15 amino acids.

In its sample, this clonotype was seen many times. The chain has TRBV20-1 and TRBJ2-7; 7 nucleotides align to TRBD1. The CDR3 contains 14 residues. Germline values: CDR1 DFQATT, CDR2 SNEGSKA (reference sequence). The V gene end was trimmed by 6 bases and the J gene end by 3 bases; junction bases not matched to a gene: 11. The CDR3 region is CSAASGTAGYEQYF. The CDR3 DNA follows: TGCAGTGCAGCCTCCGGGACAGCAGGCTACGAGCAGTACTTC.

This clonotype was recorded at least ten times. CDR3 loop: CASSLGGDQETQYF. DNA for the CDR3: TGTGCCAGCAGTTTGGGGGGCGACCAAGAGACCCAGTACTTC. The chain recombines TRBV28 with TRBJ2-5, with D possibly being TRBD1 or TRBD2 (6 bases each). The CDR3 is made up of 14 amino acids. Per the germline V gene, CDR1 is MDHEN and CDR2 is SYDVKM. Between the trimmed V and J ends, which lost 3 bases and 0 bases, there was a span of 8 bases.

The table lists this clonotype with many counts. Likely a read error: the CDR3 ends without its conserved phenylalanine or tryptophan. The chain carries TRBV20-1 and TRBJ1-1; D possibly corresponds to TRBD1 (6 bases). This CDR3 spans 14 amino acids. The V gene's germline CDR1 is DFQATT and CDR2 SNEGSKA (reference sequence). V lost 5 bases and J 4 bases, leaving 17 bases between the germline ends. The CDR3 bases are TGCAGTGCTGACGAACAGGGAGAAGGCACTGAAGCTTTCTCT. Its translation: CSADEQGEGTEAFS.

This clonotype was observed at least ten times. The V call is TRBV6-2 or TRBV6-3, the J call TRBJ2-2; possibly TRBD1 for D (5 bases). Germline CDR1 MNHEY, CDR2 SVGEGT. CDR3 length: 14 amino acids. Trimming took 4 bases from V and 1 from J, leaving 7 bases between them. The CDR3 reads CASSCRVNTGELFF. In DNA form, the CDR3 reads TGTGCCAGCAGTTGCAGGGTGAACACCGGGGAGCTGTTTTTT.

This clonotype was observed many times. The chain is built from TRBV5-5 and TRBJ1-3; D is uncertain. Germline assignment: CDR1 SGHKS and CDR2 YYEKEE (reference sequence). V was trimmed by 0 bases and J by 0 bases, leaving 13 bases between them. CDR3 length equals 17 residues. The CDR3 DNA follows: TGTGCCAGCAGCTTGGAACTCGGACTCGGCTCTGGAAACACCATATATTTT. This translates into CASSLELGLGSGNTIYF.

This clonotype was counted at least ten times. The V gene is TRBV28, the J gene TRBJ2-7; D is ambiguous. This CDR3 has 12 residues. Germline loops: CDR1 MDHEN, CDR2 SYDVKM. V dropped 6 bases and J dropped 4 bases, with 10 bases sitting between them. CDR3 protein: CASSQVFYEQYF. The CDR3 DNA is TGTGCCAGCAGCCAGGTATTTTACGAGCAGTACTTC. Variable domain in full (rest from reference TRBV28 and TRBJ2-7): DVKVTQSSRYLVKRTGEKVFLECVQDMDHENMFWYRQDPGLGLRLIYFSYDVKMKEKGDIPEGYSVSREKKERFSLILESASTNQTSMYLCASSQVFYEQYFGPGTRLTVT.

This clonotype was seen ten or more times. The chain combines TRBV28 with TRBJ2-2, with 11 bases fitting TRBD2. From germline, CDR1 is MDHEN and CDR2 SYDVKM. The CDR3 has 18 residues. V dropped 1 base and J dropped 4; count of bases not matched to a gene: 8. DNA for the CDR3: TGTGCCAGCAGTTTATTTGCTAGCGGGAGGTGGAGCACCGGGGAGCTGTTTTTT. It codes for CASSLFASGRWSTGELFF.

This clonotype was seen at least ten times. This chain connects TRBV6-5 to TRBJ1-2; maybe TRBD1 (6 bases). Trimming took off 6 bases at V and 4 bases at J, with 9 bases between the two ends. The CDR3 spans 12 residues. The germline CDR1 and CDR2 sequences are MNHEY and SVGAGI. The CDR3 nucleotides read TGTGCCAGCAGGCAGGGGAGCTATGGCTACACCTTC. Translating it yields CASRQGSYGYTF.

This clonotype was counted at least ten times. The chain is built from TRBV2 and TRBJ2-2; 14 positions agree with TRBD2. Germline CDR1 SNHLY, CDR2 FYNNEI. Trimming removed 5 bases from V and 9 bases from J; junction bases left unmatched: 5. The CDR3 covers 15 residues. The DNA of the CDR3 is TGTGCCAGCAGTCCCGGGACTAGCGGGAGCTGGGAGCTGTTTTTT. Protein: CASSPGTSGSWELFF.

This clonotype was picked up many times. This chain links TRBV30 with TRBJ1-1; no firm D call. This CDR3 contains 12 residues. Trimming left V 0 bases short and J 5 bases short, with 7 bases between. Per the germline V gene, CDR1 is GTSNPN and CDR2 is SVGIG (reference sequence). For the CDR3, the DNA is TGTGCCTGGAGTGTTGGAGCTACTGAAGCTTTCTTT. Translating gives CAWSVGATEAFF.

The chain couples TRBV9 to TRBJ2-5, with D tentatively TRBD1 (6 bases). The germline CDR1 and CDR2 sequences are SGDLS and YYNGEE. The CDR3 extends over 15 amino acids. V was cut by 3 bases and J by 2 bases, with 14 bases left in between. The CDR3 region is CASSETGWGQETQYF. The CDR3 bases are TGTGCCAGCAGCGAGACAGGATGGGGTCAAGAGACCCAGTACTTC.